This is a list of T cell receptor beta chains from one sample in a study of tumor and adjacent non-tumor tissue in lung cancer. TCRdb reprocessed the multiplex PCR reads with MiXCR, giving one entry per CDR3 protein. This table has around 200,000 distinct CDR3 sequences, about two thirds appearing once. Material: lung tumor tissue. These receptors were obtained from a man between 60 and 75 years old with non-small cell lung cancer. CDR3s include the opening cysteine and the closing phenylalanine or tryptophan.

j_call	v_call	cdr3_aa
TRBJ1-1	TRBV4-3	CVSIQDVPGSSGTEAFF
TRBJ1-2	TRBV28	CASSPIRQGLLYGYTF
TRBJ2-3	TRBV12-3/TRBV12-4	CASRRSADTQYF
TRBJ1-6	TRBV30	CAWSVLGNGSPLHF
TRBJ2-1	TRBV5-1	CASSLDPSGGAKSYNEQFF
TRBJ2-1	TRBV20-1	CSATDKVASNEQFF
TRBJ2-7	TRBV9	CASNVAITESSYDQYF
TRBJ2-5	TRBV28	CASSSFLETQYF
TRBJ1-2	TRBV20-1	CSVQAPLAGNYGYTF
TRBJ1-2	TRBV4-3	CASSQLTNYGYSF
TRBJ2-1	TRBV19	CASSMEINEQFF
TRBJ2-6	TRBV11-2	CASSLRGQGESEPNVLTF
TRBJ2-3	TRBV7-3	CASSLGLASDTQYF
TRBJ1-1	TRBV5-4	CASSHDGGRNTEAFF
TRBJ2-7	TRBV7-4	CARRDSPLLLEQYF
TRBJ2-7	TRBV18	CASSPPAGGASYEQYF
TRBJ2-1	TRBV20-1	CNAKTSGNSGVPYNEQFF
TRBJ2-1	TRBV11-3	CASSFSTVQFF
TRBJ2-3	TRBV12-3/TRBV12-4	CASSSVSTDTQYF
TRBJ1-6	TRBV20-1	CSTRTPGPRGNSPLHF
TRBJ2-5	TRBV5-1	CASRDQGGQETQYF
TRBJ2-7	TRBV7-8	CASSLETGPYEQYF
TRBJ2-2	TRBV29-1	CSVQTVSGEPFF
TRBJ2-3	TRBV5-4	CASSSGLAVVTDTQYF
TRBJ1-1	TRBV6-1	CASRTWLNAEAFF
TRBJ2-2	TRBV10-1	CASSERETGELFF
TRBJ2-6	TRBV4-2	CAISQVRGEGANVLTF
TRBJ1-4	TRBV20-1	CSARDRGAEKLFF
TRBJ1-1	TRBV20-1	CSAPLPGRGDTEAFF
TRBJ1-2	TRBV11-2	CASSLDLGGRYTF
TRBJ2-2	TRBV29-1	CCVTEKKTGELFF
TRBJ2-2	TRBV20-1	CSAHNLAGATGKLFF
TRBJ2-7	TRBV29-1	CSVPGSSGSNKQYF
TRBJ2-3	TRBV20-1	CTAKGLTDTQYF
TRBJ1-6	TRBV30	CAWSVLGQVDSLLHF
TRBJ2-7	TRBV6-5	CANGNGGLTRYEQYF
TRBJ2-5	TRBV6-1	CASSRGAGETQYF
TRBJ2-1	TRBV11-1	CARNLRDYEQFF
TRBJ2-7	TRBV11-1	CASSSSDRGPYEQYF
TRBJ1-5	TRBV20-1	CSSRDRAQSAQHF
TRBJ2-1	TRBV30	CAWSVRMSGMEQFF
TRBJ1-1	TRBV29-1	CSVEGVSSETFF
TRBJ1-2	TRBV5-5	CVSSLGPGPNYDYTF
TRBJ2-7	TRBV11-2	CASGRYGTGGFEQYF
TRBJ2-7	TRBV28	CASSLLLGREQYF